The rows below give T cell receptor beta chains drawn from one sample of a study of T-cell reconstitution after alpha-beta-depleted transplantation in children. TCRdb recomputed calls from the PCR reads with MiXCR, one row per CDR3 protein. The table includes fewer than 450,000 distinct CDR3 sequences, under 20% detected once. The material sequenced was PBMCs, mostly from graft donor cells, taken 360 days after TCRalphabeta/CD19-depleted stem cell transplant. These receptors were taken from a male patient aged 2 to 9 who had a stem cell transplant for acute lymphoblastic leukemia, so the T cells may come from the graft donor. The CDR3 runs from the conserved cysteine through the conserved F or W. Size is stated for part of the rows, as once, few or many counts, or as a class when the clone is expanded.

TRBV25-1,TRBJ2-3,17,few,CASSDPFDRGGTDTQYF
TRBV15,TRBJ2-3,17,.,CATSRDPGTGVGDTQYF
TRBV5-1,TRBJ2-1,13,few,CASSPPVGFEQFF
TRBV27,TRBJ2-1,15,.,CASSIERLPYNEQFF
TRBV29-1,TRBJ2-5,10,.,CSVREETQYF
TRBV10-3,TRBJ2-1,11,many,CATKYYNEQFF
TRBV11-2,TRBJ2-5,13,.,CASSLLPLETQYF
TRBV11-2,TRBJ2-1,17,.,CASSLVGVRGTYNEQFF
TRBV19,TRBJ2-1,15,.,CASSPIRTSYNEQFF
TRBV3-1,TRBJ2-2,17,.,CASSPGLAGERTGELFF
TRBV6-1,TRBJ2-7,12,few,CASSPMVYEQYF
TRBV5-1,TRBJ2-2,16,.,CASSPAPTGNTGELFF
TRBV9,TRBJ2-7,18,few,CASSISPTGTGAGYEQYF
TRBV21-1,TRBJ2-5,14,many,CASSKPSRGETQYF
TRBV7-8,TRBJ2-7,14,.,CASSLVGGADEQYF
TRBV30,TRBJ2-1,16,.,CAWSGSASGIGNEQFF
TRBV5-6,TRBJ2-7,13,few,CASSEMGFYEQYF
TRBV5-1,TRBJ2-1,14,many,CASRGGRALDEQFF
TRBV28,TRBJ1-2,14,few,CASSPQGARYGYTF
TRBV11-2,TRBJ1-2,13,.,CASSRESRTGYTF
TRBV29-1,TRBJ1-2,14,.,CSVEDVVGGFGYTF
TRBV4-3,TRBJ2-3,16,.,CASSQGPAGATDTQYF
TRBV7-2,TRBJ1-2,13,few,CASSTTSSYGYTF
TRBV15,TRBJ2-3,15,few,CATSRLREGRDTQYF
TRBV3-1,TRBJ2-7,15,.,CASSHETSGTHEQYF
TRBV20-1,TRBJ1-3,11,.,CSARQGNTIYF
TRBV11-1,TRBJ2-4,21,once,CASSLGLKPGQGERNGNIQYF
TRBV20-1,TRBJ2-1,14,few,CSAKGSLAINEQFF
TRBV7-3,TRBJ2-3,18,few,CASSLLAGGLPGTDTQYF
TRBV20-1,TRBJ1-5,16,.,CSARERQGIGNQPQHF
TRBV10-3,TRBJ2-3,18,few,CAISESEQVNSLTDTQYF
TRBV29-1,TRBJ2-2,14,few,CSVRGSRNTGELFF
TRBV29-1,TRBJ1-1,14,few,CSVLEGGMNTEAFF
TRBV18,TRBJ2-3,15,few,CASSPSPGVTDTQYF
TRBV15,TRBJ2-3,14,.,CATSWGLLTDTQYF
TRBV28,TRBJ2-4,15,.,CASSFRGVEQNIQYF
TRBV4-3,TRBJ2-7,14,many,CASSQDDRAYEQYF
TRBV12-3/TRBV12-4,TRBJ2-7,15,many,CASSPIAGGLYEQYF
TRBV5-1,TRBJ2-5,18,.,CASSLEAGIGRLRETQYF
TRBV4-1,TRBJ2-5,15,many,CASSQVAGGFETQYF
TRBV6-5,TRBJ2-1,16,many,CASSPPSDSFYNEQFF
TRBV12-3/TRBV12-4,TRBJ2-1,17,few,CASTLSTAGGAYNEQFF
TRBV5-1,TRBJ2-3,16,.,CASSENVPGGTDTQYF
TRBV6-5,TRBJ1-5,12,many,CASTSGSQPQHF
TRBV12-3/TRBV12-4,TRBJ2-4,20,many,CASTFRPPIYLDLAKNIQYF
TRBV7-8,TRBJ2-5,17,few,CASSSVVGQAGKKTQYF
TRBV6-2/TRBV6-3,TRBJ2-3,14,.,CASSSIEGSDTQYF
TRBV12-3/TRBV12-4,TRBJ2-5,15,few,CASSYSGSIQETQYF
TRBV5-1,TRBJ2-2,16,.,CASSLVGGLNTGELFF
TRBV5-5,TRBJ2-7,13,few,CASSLGTRGEQYF
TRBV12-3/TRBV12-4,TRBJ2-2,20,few,CASSLIPPIAEIANTGELFF